The sequence of this T cell receptor beta chain was determined in a study of T-cell reconstitution after alpha-beta-depleted transplantation in children. This clonotype was recorded a few times. What it binds is not known. Trimming removed 8 bases at V and 8 bases at J, with 7 bases between. The CDR3 has 10 residues. The germline gives CDR1 SEHNR, CDR2 FQNEAQ (reference sequence). The study, taken as a whole, reports: Alpha-beta T cells about two months after transplant reportedly derived from several hundred expanded graft clones. After transplant, high TCRbeta diversity at day 60 in some patients arose from surviving recipient T cells and thymic progenitors. One year post-transplant, T-cell counts and diversity were largely derived from T cells produced anew.

Unique molecular identifiers were built into the TCRbeta library. Via MiXCR, TCRdb re-called the PCR reads, giving one row per CDR3 protein. Of approximately 79,000 distinct CDR3 sequences in the sample, approximately 18% are singletons; the top ten hold roughly half. The clonotype comes from a male patient aged 2 to 9 who had a stem cell transplant for acute lymphoblastic leukemia, so the T cells may come from the graft donor. The chain is built from TRBV7-9 and TRBJ2-1, with D possibly TRBD2 on 6 matching bases. Here the sequenced sample was PBMCs, mostly from graft donor cells, taken 360 days after TCRalphabeta/CD19-depleted stem cell transplant. DNA for the CDR3: TGTGCCAGCGGGAGGTATGAGCAGTTCTTC. It is translated as CASGRYEQFF.